Presented here are 16 T cell receptor beta chains from one specimen sequenced in a study of T cells in Graves' hyperthyroidism and ophthalmopathy. RNA transcripts provided the source from which TCR beta CDR3 regions were amplified. A set of HTBI primers served as the primers for a first-round RT-PCR of the TCR CDR3. TCRdb re-called the multiplex PCR reads with MiXCR, one entry per CDR3 protein. The table records a few hundred thousand distinct CDR3 sequences, approximately 14% of them present only once. Sequenced sample: blood. These receptors originate from a woman in her twenties or thirties with Graves' hyperthyroidism.

This clonotype has at least ten counts. The chain links TRBV30 to TRBJ2-1; maybe TRBD2 (5 bases). The CDR3 is 13 residues long. With 5 bases removed from V and 8 bases from J, the gap between germline ends came to 16 bases. Germline assignment: CDR1 GTSNPN and CDR2 SVGIG (reference sequence). Here the CDR3 reads CAWATGTADEQFF. CDR3 DNA sequence: TGTGCCTGGGCGACGGGAACCGCCGATGAGCAGTTCTTC.

This clonotype was detected many times. The chain recombines TRBV27 with TRBJ2-7; TRBD1 agrees at 7 bases. V lost 4 bases to trimming and J lost 0 bases; unmatched junction nucleotides: 6. CDR1 is MNHEY and CDR2 is SMNVEV in the germline V gene (reference sequence). CDR3 length: 15 residues. As DNA, the CDR3 is TGTGCCAGCAGTTCTTATCGGGACAGCTCCTACGAGCAGTACTTC. Protein product: CASSSYRDSSYEQYF.

This clonotype was seen a handful of times. The CDR3 bases are TGTGCCAGCAGCTTAACCTCAGGGGGCAGGACAGATACGCAGTATTTT. Translated, it gives CASSLTSGGRTDTQYF. This sequence joins TRBV7-6 and TRBJ2-3, with 8 bases fitting TRBD1. The CDR3 length is 16 residues. V was clipped by 2 bases and J by 3 bases; unmatched bases: 7. Germline V gene lookup returns CDR1 SGHVS and CDR2 FNYEAQ.

This clonotype was seen only a few times. This chain connects TRBV2 to TRBJ1-2, with D possibly matching TRBD1 (6 bases). The CDR3 has 14 residues. Germline V gene sequence: CDR1 SNHLY, CDR2 FYNNEI. V dropped 9 bases and J dropped 2 bases, with 16 bases sitting between them. This chain's CDR3 is CASRGAGSNYGYTF. CDR3 nucleotide sequence: TGTGCCAGTCGGGGGGCGGGATCCAACTATGGCTACACCTTC.

The V call is TRBV10-3, the J call TRBJ1-1, with 8 bases matching TRBD1. Germline trimming cut 10 bases from V and 3 bases from J; bases unmatched to any gene: 4. Germline V CDR1 and CDR2: ENHRY, SYGVKD. The length of the CDR3 is 12 residues. The CDR3 spells CATGTGHTEAFF. CDR3 sequence (DNA): TGTGCCACCGGGACAGGACACACTGAAGCTTTCTTT.

This clonotype was recorded many times. This CDR3 is CASRRGATDTQYF. The CDR3 region has the DNA TGTGCCAGCAGGCGCGGGGCCACAGATACGCAGTATTTT. The rearrangement links TRBV12-3 or TRBV12-4 to TRBJ2-3; TRBD2 might be the D (6 bases). The CDR3 runs 13 residues. V lost 6 bases, J lost 2 bases, and 9 bases lay in between.

This clonotype has at least ten counts. The chain links TRBV27 to TRBJ1-2, with TRBD1 identical over 7 bases. The ends lost 6 bases at V and 4 bases at J; junction bases unmatched: 11. In germline, CDR1 is MNHEY, CDR2 SMNVEV (reference sequence). The CDR3 is 15 residues long. Here the CDR3 DNA reads TGTGCCAGCAGCCCCGTAGGGGGCGCCTTCTATGGCTACACCTTC. Its protein is CASSPVGGAFYGYTF.

This clonotype was seen more than once but under ten times. The chain uses TRBV4-1 and TRBJ1-5, with TRBD1 matching over 8 bases. This CDR3 contains 17 residues. J was trimmed by 0 bases and V by 1 base; bases with no gene match: 5. CDR1 and CDR2 from the germline V gene are MGHRA and YSYEKL. In DNA, the CDR3 is TGCGCCAGCAGCCAAGGGGACAGGCTGGATAGCAATCAGCCCCAGCATTTT. Translation gives CASSQGDRLDSNQPQHF.

This clonotype was seen at least ten times. The J gene is TRBJ1-1, the V gene TRBV19; D call uncertain. Germline CDR1 LNHDA, CDR2 SQIVND (reference sequence). The V and J ends lost 7 bases and 5 bases respectively, with 17 bases between them. The CDR3 is 14 residues long. The CDR3 loop is CASTTGEGSTEAFF. The CDR3 nucleotides read TGTGCCAGTACTACTGGGGAGGGTAGTACTGAAGCTTTCTTT.

This rearrangement joins TRBV12-5 to TRBJ2-1; the match to TRBD2 covers 15 bases. Per the germline V gene, CDR1 is LGHNT and CDR2 is FRNRAP. J lost 8 bases, V lost 0 bases, and 14 bases had no gene match. The CDR3 runs 20 residues. CDR3 coding DNA: TGTGCTAGTGGTTTGGTATTCAGCCCGGGACTAGCGGGAGGTGGGGATGAGCAGTTCTTC. Amino acids: CASGLVFSPGLAGGGDEQFF.

This clonotype appeared a few times. The V call is TRBV30, the J call TRBJ2-1; a possible D gene is TRBD1 (7 bases). V shed 0 bases and J shed 4 bases, with 10 bases lying between them. CDR3 length: 14 residues. From germline, CDR1 is GTSNPN and CDR2 SVGIG (reference sequence). DNA of the CDR3: TGTGCCTGGAGTGTGTCAGGGGGGTACAATGAGCAGTTCTTC. Translation gives CAWSVSGGYNEQFF.

The CDR3 nucleotides read TGTGCCATCAGTGAGCAGACTCCCGCGGGCACCGGGGAGCTGTTTTTT. Its protein is CAISEQTPAGTGELFF. J is TRBJ2-2 and V is TRBV10-3, with D tentatively TRBD2 (5 bases). Trimming pared 2 bases from V and 4 bases from J, leaving 14 bases between. Germline-derived CDR1 and CDR2 are ENHRY and SYGVKD. This CDR3 is 16 amino acids long.

This clonotype came up once. V usage is TRBV4-2 and J usage is TRBJ2-1; 8 bases are shared with TRBD2. Germline-derived CDR1 and CDR2 are LGHNA and YNFKEQ. J was trimmed by 5 bases and V by 2 bases; bases with no gene match: 5. The CDR3 has 15 amino acids. The CDR3 region is CASSQLAGQNNEQFF. The CDR3 coding sequence is TGTGCCAGCAGCCAACTAGCGGGCCAGAACAATGAGCAGTTCTTC.

This clonotype has at least ten counts. Here the CDR3 reads CASSDGTRSSYEQYF. The CDR3 bases are TGTGCCAGCAGTGACGGGACTAGGTCGTCCTACGAGCAGTACTTC. The chain couples TRBV28 to TRBJ2-7, with 8 bases fitting TRBD2. Germline lookup yields CDR1 MDHEN and CDR2 SYDVKM. V dropped 5 bases and J dropped 1; count of bases not matched to a gene: 7. This CDR3 is built from 15 residues.

This clonotype was recorded at least ten times. The chain combines TRBV27 with TRBJ1-2; 8 bases map to TRBD1. This CDR3 contains 14 residues. CDR1 is MNHEY and CDR2 is SMNVEV in the germline V gene (reference sequence). V gave up 4 bases and J gave up 4 bases; unmatched junction bases: 5. CDR3 coding DNA: TGTGCCAGCAGTTCCTCGGACAGGGTCTATGGCTACACCTTC. It encodes CASSSSDRVYGYTF.

V is TRBV29-1 and J is TRBJ2-1; weak D call: TRBD2 (6 bases). The CDR3 extends over 15 amino acids. The V and J ends lost 7 bases and 8 bases respectively, with 24 bases between them. In germline, CDR1 is SQVTM, CDR2 ANQGSEA. This chain's CDR3 is CSAVPGLPRGDEQFF. The CDR3 DNA sequence: TGCAGCGCGGTCCCGGGACTCCCCAGAGGCGATGAGCAGTTCTTC.